These T cell receptor beta chains were read from a single sample in a study of T cell changes during pregnancy in multiple sclerosis. Only in-frame clones appear in the TCRdb table, and some are missing; sequencing was by immunoSEQ multiplex PCR. Of about 70,000 clones listed, around 90% are singletons. Sample: peripheral blood, taken in the second trimester of pregnancy. These receptors all come from a female donor in good health, enrolled as a control in a pregnancy study. CDR3s include the opening cysteine and the closing phenylalanine or tryptophan. D genes are given only for firm matches. Clone size is stated in some rows and not others, as once, few, many or a class when expanded.

V gene	D gene	J gene	clone size	CDR3 length	CDR3 protein	CDR3 DNA
TRBV6-4	-	TRBJ2-3	-	16	CASSGVIGGATDTQYF	TGTGCCAGCAGTGGGGTAATCGGTGGGGCAACCGATACGCAGTATTTT
TRBV10-3	TRBD2	TRBJ2-1	-	15	CAISTNAGGLKEQFF	TGTGCCATCAGTACGAACGCGGGGGGGCTAAAAGAGCAGTTCTTC
TRBV7-8	-	TRBJ1-5	-	16	CASSLWELGSNQPQHF	TGTGCCAGCAGCTTATGGGAGTTAGGAAGCAATCAGCCCCAGCATTTT
TRBV28	-	TRBJ1-1	-	11	CASQSGIEAFF	TGTGCCAGCCAAAGCGGGATTGAAGCTTTCTTT
TRBV29-1	-	TRBJ2-5	-	13	CSVEDGGEETQYF	TGCAGCGTTGAAGATGGCGGGGAAGAGACCCAGTACTTC
TRBV9	TRBD2	TRBJ2-3	-	18	CASSASAGGGGALDTQYF	TGTGCCAGCAGCGCCTCCGCTGGTGGCGGGGGGGCCCTGGATACGCAGTATTTT
TRBV6-1	-	TRBJ1-5	-	14	CASSDQRSGSAQHF	TGTGCCAGCAGTGACCAACGGAGTGGTTCAGCCCAGCATTTT
TRBV28	-	TRBJ2-5	-	15	CASRPGGRHQETQYF	TGTGCCAGCAGGCCGGGGGGCCGACACCAAGAGACCCAGTACTTC
TRBV6-5	-	TRBJ1-1	-	12	CASSLLGAEAFF	TGTGCCAGCAGCCTCTTGGGGGCCGAAGCTTTCTTT
TRBV7-9	TRBD1	TRBJ1-5	-	13	CASSPTGNQPQHF	TGTGCCAGCAGCCCGACAGGGAATCAGCCCCAGCATTTT
TRBV20-1	-	TRBJ2-5	-	11	CSAMAGETQYF	TGCAGTGCTATGGCAGGGGAGACCCAGTACTTC
TRBV19	-	TRBJ2-2	once	15	CASSRGGLNTGELFF	TGTGCCAGTAGTCGAGGAGGGTTGAACACCGGGGAGCTGTTTTTT
TRBV7-3	-	TRBJ2-3	-	18	CASSLLPLGAGSTDTQYF	TGTGCCAGCAGCTTATTACCCCTTGGTGCGGGGAGCACAGATACGCAGTATTTT
TRBV7-2	TRBD1	TRBJ2-2	-	16	CASSFRQGPNTGELFF	TGTGCCAGCAGCTTCCGACAGGGCCCGAACACCGGGGAGCTGTTTTTT
TRBV5-1	-	TRBJ2-3	-	16	CASSLTTGSSQITQYF	TGCGCCAGCAGCTTAACAACCGGCTCATCACAGATAACGCAGTATTTT
TRBV9	-	TRBJ2-1	-	15	CASSSAGSGRAEQFF	TGTGCCAGCAGCAGCGCGGGCTCGGGCCGGGCGGAGCAGTTCTTC
TRBV6-5	-	TRBJ2-3	-	15	CASSNGRSGTDTQYF	TGTGCCAGCAGTAATGGCAGGTCGGGCACAGATACGCAGTATTTT
TRBV10-3	TRBD1	TRBJ1-1	-	15	CAINPGQGPNTEAFF	TGTGCCATCAATCCGGGACAGGGCCCGAACACTGAAGCTTTCTTT
TRBV19	-	TRBJ1-2	-	14	CASSMEAPGDGYTF	TGTGCCAGTAGTATGGAGGCCCCGGGCGATGGCTACACCTTC
TRBV19	-	TRBJ2-1	-	14	CASTSPGHHNEQFF	TGTGCCAGTACCTCACCGGGACACCACAATGAGCAGTTCTTC
TRBV19	TRBD1	TRBJ2-1	-	15	CASGSRDREFYEQFF	TGTGCCAGTGGATCCCGGGACAGGGAGTTCTATGAGCAGTTCTTC
TRBV6-5	-	TRBJ1-3	-	14	CASSVDYSGNTIYF	TGTGCCAGCAGCGTGGACTACTCTGGAAACACCATATATTTT
TRBV7-9	TRBD1	TRBJ1-6	-	16	CASRVAGTGGNSPLHF	TGTGCCAGCAGGGTGGCCGGGACAGGGGGTAATTCACCCCTCCACTTT
TRBV10-3	TRBD1	TRBJ1-5	-	15	CAISDLTGGNQPQHF	TGTGCCATCAGTGACCTGACAGGGGGGAATCAGCCCCAGCATTTT
TRBV19	-	TRBJ1-1	-	15	CASSIVLGEDTEAFF	TGTGCCAGTAGTATAGTACTAGGGGAGGACACTGAAGCTTTCTTT
TRBV4-3	TRBD1	TRBJ1-1	few	16	CASSQNRGRSNTEAFF	TGCGCCAGCAGCCAAAACAGGGGGCGGTCGAACACTGAAGCTTTCTTT
TRBV4-2	-	TRBJ2-5	-	15	CASSQGQAGSETQYF	TGTGCCAGCAGCCAAGGTCAAGCAGGGTCGGAGACCCAGTACTTC
TRBV5-1	-	TRBJ2-7	-	15	CASSIAGSSGYEQYF	TGCGCCAGCTCAATCGCAGGGTCATCAGGCTACGAGCAGTACTTC
TRBV19	-	TRBJ2-3	-	11	CASSLTDTQYF	TGTGCCAGTAGTTTAACAGATACGCAGTATTTT
TRBV2	TRBD2	TRBJ2-5	once	16	CASSPGTSGGSETQYF	TGTGCCAGCAGTCCCGGGACTAGCGGGGGTAGCGAGACCCAGTACTTC
TRBV6-5	-	TRBJ2-2	-	15	CASSYSSGNTGELFF	TGTGCCAGCAGTTACTCTAGCGGAAACACCGGGGAGCTGTTTTTT
TRBV5-6	TRBD1	TRBJ2-7	-	18	CASSLALDRAKGSYEQYF	TGTGCCAGCAGCTTGGCTCTGGACAGGGCAAAGGGCTCATACGAGCAGTACTTC
TRBV28	-	TRBJ2-2	-	12	CASSFGVGELFF	TGTGCCAGCAGTTTCGGGGTGGGGGAGCTGTTTTTT
TRBV7-2	TRBD1	TRBJ1-2	-	19	CASSLVVGVGTGDNYGYTF	TGTGCCAGCAGCTTAGTAGTAGGCGTCGGGACAGGGGACAACTATGGCTACACCTTC
TRBV4-3	TRBD2	TRBJ2-3	-	16	CASSQGVAGGTDTQYF	TGCGCCAGCAGCCAAGGGGTAGCGGGGGGCACAGATACGCAGTATTTT
TRBV7-3	-	TRBJ2-5	-	13	CASSVGQLGTQYF	TGTGCCAGCAGCGTAGGACAGTTGGGGACCCAGTACTTC
TRBV30	-	TRBJ1-5	-	15	CAWSIPGSYNQPQHF	TGTGCCTGGAGTATACCCGGGAGCTACAATCAGCCCCAGCATTTT
TRBV7-9	-	TRBJ1-1	once	14	CASSPLEENTEAFF	TGTGCCAGCAGCCCCCTGGAGGAGAACACTGAAGCTTTCTTT
TRBV5-1	-	TRBJ2-1	-	15	CASSLGGGSYNEQFF	TGCGCCAGCAGCTTGGGAGGTGGCTCCTACAATGAGCAGTTCTTC